One and the same sample provided the 20 T cell receptor beta chains below, sequenced in a study of regulatory T cells in long-lasting Graves disease. Relying on iRepertoire HTBI primers and Arm-PCR of CDR3 regions, the team built TCR beta libraries. TCRdb redid the calling of the multiplex PCR reads with MiXCR, one entry per CDR3 protein. The sample lists a few hundred thousand distinct CDR3 sequences; 10% to 15% were seen once. Documented time point: newly diagnosed GD, antithyroid drugs for less than 3 months. After RNA was extracted from PBMCs, the TCR library was made from it. Separately, the same data were catalogued under a study of T cells in Graves' hyperthyroidism and ophthalmopathy.

The sequenced sample was peripheral blood mononuclear cells (PBMCs), obtained at new diagnosis, from a patient treated with antithyroid drugs. These receptors were collected from a woman younger than 35 with Graves disease.

As regards this clonotype: A clone one base away is much larger, so this may be a read error. The chain employs TRBV6-5 and TRBJ2-7; D could derive from TRBD1 or TRBD2 (5 bases each). Germline V CDR1 and CDR2: MNHEY, SVGAGI. The CDR3 runs 17 residues. V shed 0 bases and J shed 4 bases, with 19 bases lying between them. The CDR3 DNA sequence: TGTGCCAGCAGTTACTCGGTTTTTGGGGGAGAGGTATACGAGCAGTACTTC. As protein: CASSYSVFGGEVYEQYF.

This clonotype was found a few times. This chain joins TRBV20-1 and TRBJ2-1; TRBD2 agrees at 7 bases. J was trimmed by 6 bases and V by 3 bases; bases with no gene match: 8. This CDR3 is 14 amino acids long. Germline V gives CDR1 DFQATT, CDR2 SNEGSKA (reference sequence). Written as DNA, the CDR3 is TGCAGTGCTAGGTCCGGGGGGTTTGGCAATGAGCAGTTCTTC. Residues: CSARSGGFGNEQFF.

This clonotype has a count of ten or more. The V call is TRBV11-1, the J call TRBJ2-3, with a possible D match to TRBD2 (7 bases). V was shortened by 1 base and J by 6 bases, with 14 bases between the two germline ends. CDR1 SGHAT and CDR2 FQDESV come from the germline V gene (reference sequence). The CDR3 sequence is 15 residues long. The CDR3 nucleotides are TGTGCCAGCAGCTTAGGTCGGGGGGCACGTGATACGCAGTATTTT. It is translated as CASSLGRGARDTQYF. The full variable domain, rest sourced from reference TRBV11-1 and TRBJ2-3, is EAEVAQSPRYKITEKSQAVAFWCDPISGHATLYWYRQILGQGPELLVQFQDESVVDDSQLPKDRFSAERLKGVDSTLKIQPAELGDSAMYLCASSLGRGARDTQYFGPGTRLTVL.

This clonotype was seen ten or more times. CDR3 nucleotides: TGTGCCAGCAGCTTTGGTGGGGGATCCCGGGGATCCCAGTACTTC. Amino acid sequence: CASSFGGGSRGSQYF. The chain carries TRBV7-9 and TRBJ2-5; TRBD1 or TRBD2 may be the D gene (5 bases each). The V gene lost 3 bases and the J gene lost 9 bases, with 20 bases spanning the gap. CDR1 and CDR2 (germline): SEHNR, FQNEAQ (reference sequence). The CDR3 runs 15 residues.

This chain connects TRBV30 to TRBJ1-6; 7 bases line up with TRBD1. There are 16 residues in the CDR3. Trimming removed 5 bases from V and 4 bases from J; junction bases left unmatched: 11. Germline CDR1 GTSNPN, CDR2 SVGIG (reference sequence). This CDR3 is CAWEPPTGSYNSPLHF. The CDR3 DNA reads TGTGCCTGGGAACCCCCGACAGGGAGTTATAATTCACCCCTCCACTTT. The entire variable domain, with the rest obtained from reference TRBV30 and TRBJ1-6, is as follows: SQTIHQWPATLVQPVGSPLSLECTVEGTSNPNLYWYRQAAGRGLQLLFYSVGIGQISSEVPQNLSASRPQDRQFILSSKKLLLSDSGFYLCAWEPPTGSYNSPLHFGNGTRLTVT.

This clonotype has a count of ten or more. This sequence joins TRBV7-2 and TRBJ2-7, with 9 bases that match TRBD1. The V segment lost 6 bases and the J segment 5 bases; nucleotides outside the gene matches: 5. This CDR3 has 13 amino acids. Looked up from germline, CDR1 is SGHTA and CDR2 is FQGNSA. This chain's CDR3 is CASSQTGGDEQYV. The CDR3, as DNA: TGTGCCAGCAGTCAGACAGGGGGGGACGAGCAGTACGTC.

This clonotype was counted at least ten times. The rearrangement uses TRBV28 and TRBJ2-7, with a weak D call TRBD2 (5 bases). Germline CDR1 reads MDHEN; CDR2 reads SYDVKM. The CDR3 is 12 amino acids. Trimming left V 3 bases short and J 4 bases short, with 7 bases between. CDR3 bases: TGTGCCAGCAGTTTGCGGGCGTACGAGCAGTACTTC. Its translation is CASSLRAYEQYF.

The chain combines TRBV5-1 with TRBJ2-5; D perhaps matches TRBD1 (6 bases). Germline V CDR1 and CDR2: SGHRS, YFSETQ. The V end was cut by 0 bases, the J end by 5 bases, with 17 bases between. The CDR3 sequence is 16 residues long. The CDR3 sequence is CASSLVGPGVGETQYF. The CDR3 DNA reads TGCGCCAGCAGCTTGGTCGGGCCAGGGGTCGGGGAGACCCAGTACTTC.

This clonotype was observed at least ten times. This chain links TRBV11-3 with TRBJ2-3, with D unresolved. The V and J ends lost 4 bases and 3 bases respectively, with 8 bases between them. Per the germline V gene, CDR1 is SGHNT and CDR2 is YENEEA. CDR3 length: 13 residues. Written as DNA, the CDR3 is TGTGCCAGCAGCTCCCAACCGACAGATACGCAGTATTTT. It specifies CASSSQPTDTQYF.

This clonotype was recorded at least ten times. J is TRBJ1-2 and V is TRBV5-1, with a tentative D call TRBD1 (5 bases). CDR3 size: 14 residues. Germline CDR1 reads SGHRS; CDR2 reads YFSETQ. Trimming stripped 2 bases from V and 4 bases from J, with 12 bases between. The CDR3 sequence is CASSLRRGGYGYTF. CDR3 in DNA: TGCGCCAGCAGCTTACGGAGGGGTGGCTATGGCTACACCTTC.

This clonotype was found many times. A junction end diverges from the germline sequence, so it may reflect a read error. The chain carries TRBV2 and TRBJ2-3; TRBD1 matches at 11 bases. Germline V gives CDR1 SNHLY, CDR2 FYNNEI. This CDR3 has 16 residues. CDR3 nucleotide sequence: TGTGCCAGCAGCGAAGGGACAGGGGGGCTGACAGATACGCAGTATTTT. Its protein product is CASSEGTGGLTDTQYF. Variable domain in full (rest from reference TRBV2 and TRBJ2-3): EPEVTQTPSHQVTQMGQEVILRCVPISNHLYFYWYRQILGQKVEFLVSFYNNEISEKSEIFDDQFSVERPDGSNFTLKIRSTKLEDSAMYFCASSEGTGGLTDTQYFGPGTRLTVL.

This clonotype was found many times. V gene TRBV7-3 combines with J gene TRBJ2-5, with D maybe TRBD1 (6 bases). From germline, CDR1 is SGHTA and CDR2 FQGTGA. CDR3 size: 15 residues. The V end was cut by 2 bases, the J end by 1 base, with 11 bases between. CDR3 sequence reads: CASSLLGGGQETQYF. CDR3 nucleotides: TGTGCCAGCAGCTTATTAGGGGGTGGCCAAGAGACCCAGTACTTC.

In this sample, this clonotype turned up many times. The CDR3 protein is CSVGQFNTGELFF. In nucleotides, the CDR3 is TGCAGCGTTGGGCAGTTCAACACCGGGGAGCTGTTTTTT. The chain employs TRBV29-1 and TRBJ2-2, with no clear D. Germline assignment: CDR1 SQVTM and CDR2 ANQGSEA. V lost 4 bases and J 2 bases, leaving 8 bases between the germline ends. CDR3 size: 13 residues.

V usage is TRBV6-1 and J usage is TRBJ1-3; 9 bases are shared with TRBD1. The germline CDR1 and CDR2 sequences are MNHNS and SASEGT. This CDR3 is built from 15 residues. The V segment lost 4 bases and the J segment 2 bases; nucleotides outside the gene matches: 3. The CDR3 reads CASSGDRATGNTIYF. The CDR3 nucleotides read TGTGCCAGCAGTGGGGACAGGGCCACTGGAAACACCATATATTTT.

This clonotype has at least ten counts. This chain uses TRBV6-2 or TRBV6-3 with TRBJ2-3; D is perhaps TRBD1 (5 bases). Germline CDR1 and CDR2: MNHEY and SVGEGT. The V and J ends lost 5 bases and 5 bases respectively, with 8 bases between them. The CDR3 contains 12 residues. Here the CDR3 DNA reads TGTGCCAGCAGTCACAGGAGAGATACGCAGTATTTT. As protein: CASSHRRDTQYF.

This clonotype was seen ten or more times. This sequence joins TRBV7-6 and TRBJ1-1; D may be TRBD1 (5 bases). The CDR3 is 13 amino acids. Trimming left V 8 bases short and J 2 bases short, with 12 bases between. The germline gives CDR1 SGHVS, CDR2 FNYEAQ. This CDR3 is CASGGELNTEAFF. DNA of the CDR3: TGTGCCAGCGGGGGAGAGTTAAACACTGAAGCTTTCTTT.

V gene TRBV6-1 combines with J gene TRBJ1-4, with TRBD1 matching over 8 bases. The V gene end was trimmed by 5 bases and the J gene end by 0 bases; junction bases not matched to a gene: 8. CDR1 and CDR2 (germline): MNHNS, SASEGT. The CDR3 extends over 17 amino acids. The DNA for the CDR3 is TGTGCCAGCAGTCCCCAGGGGGCCCGGTCAACTAATGAAAAACTGTTTTTT. Translation: CASSPQGARSTNEKLFF.

This clonotype was detected ten times or more. V usage is TRBV20-1 and J usage is TRBJ2-1; possibly TRBD1 for D (5 bases). V lost 8 bases and J 9 bases, leaving 26 bases between the germline ends. The length of the CDR3 is 15 residues. Germline CDR1 and CDR2: DFQATT and SNEGSKA (reference sequence). The CDR3: CSPRLVTVPNGEQFF. CDR3 nucleotides: TGCAGTCCGCGTCTGGTGACAGTTCCAAATGGTGAGCAGTTCTTC.

This clonotype was counted ten times or more. The rearrangement uses TRBV28 and TRBJ2-1; D unresolved. V lost 10 bases to trimming and J lost 0 bases, with 10 bases between them. Germline V gene sequence: CDR1 MDHEN, CDR2 SYDVKM. CDR3 length equals 13 residues. The CDR3 is CATSVDSYNEQFF. The CDR3 nucleotides are TGTGCCACCTCGGTCGACTCCTACAATGAGCAGTTCTTC.

This clonotype showed up many times. For the CDR3, the DNA is TGTGCCAGTAGTACGACGGGAGTGTACCAAGAGACCCAGTACTTC. Translating gives CASSTTGVYQETQYF. This sequence joins TRBV19 and TRBJ2-5; perhaps TRBD2 as D (6 bases). V shed 4 bases and J shed 0 bases, with 12 bases lying between them. CDR1 and CDR2 (germline): LNHDA, SQIVND (reference sequence). This CDR3 is 15 amino acids long.